This T cell receptor beta chain appears in the sequencing data of a study of T-cell memory formation after mild COVID-19. About the study: Largely donor-specific sequence clusters came from a couple of donors.

Libraries for TCRalpha and TCRbeta carried sample barcodes and unique molecular identifiers via 5'RACE. MiXCR, run by TCRdb on the 5' RACE reads, gives a single entry per CDR3 protein. The sample includes about 350,000 distinct CDR3 sequences, roughly 15% of them seen just once. Findings and caveats of the study: CD8+ contracting clones occupied EMRA, while CD4+ ones occupied mainly CM and EM. Several responding clones turned up in pre-infection memory, indicating that cross-reactive memory may have taken part.

In its sample, this clonotype was seen a few times. Its antigen is not identified. This TCR was sampled from a man in his late teens or twenties who had mild COVID-19 (a few samples of this study predate the infection). Cell type and time point are not known. The sample consisted of PBMCs or a T cell subset sorted from them (not recorded which).

The CDR3 DNA follows: TGTGCCAGCAGATCCGGGCTGCTGGGATCCTACGAGCAGTACGTC. It specifies CASRSGLLGSYEQYV. This chain connects TRBV6-2 or TRBV6-3 to TRBJ2-7; the D is unclear. The CDR3 consists of 15 residues. CDR1 is MNHEY, CDR2 SVGEGT, per germline. The ends were cut back, 6 bases at V and 1 base at J, with 16 bases in the middle.